This T cell receptor (beta chain) was observed in a study of long-term antiretroviral therapy in people with HIV. Regarding the study as a whole: Clones with expansion before ART led the repertoire at all time points. On ART adherence, viral resistance or therapy changes, no data were available. Samples were collected from about 2003 to 2018 under possibly less effective ART regimens.

Survey-level resolution applied to immunoSEQ assay v3.0. Data came from immunoSEQ multiplex PCR; TCRdb stores just in-frame clones and leaves some out. The sample yields under 20,000 clones, almost 80% seen once. A remark on this clone: Its antigen is unidentified.

Going into DNA extraction, samples held roughly 0.85-11 million cryopreserved PBMC. The source was unsorted PBMCs, collected 2.3 years after starting antiretroviral therapy. This clonotype was sampled from a woman in her thirties or forties with HIV.

This CDR3 is CASSLHREQPQHF. The DNA of the CDR3 is TGTGCCAGCAGCTTACACAGGGAACAGCCCCAGCATTTT. The chain is built from TRBV11-2 and TRBJ1-5; D perhaps matches TRBD1 (6 bases). Trimming took 2 bases from V and 7 from J, leaving 9 bases between them. The CDR3 is 13 amino acids. Germline V gives CDR1 SGHAT, CDR2 FQNNGV.